The rows below give T cell receptor beta chains drawn from one sample of a study of CD8 T cells in Susac syndrome. TCRdb redid the calling of the immunoSEQ multiplex PCR reads with MiXCR, one entry per CDR3 protein. The sample lists more than 250,000 distinct CDR3 sequences, about 90% occurring once. Sequenced input: CD4+ T cells from PBMCs. These receptors were collected from a human donor with multiple sclerosis. The CDR3 runs from the conserved cysteine through the conserved F or W. The order of the fields is D gene, V gene, J gene, clone size, CDR3 protein, CDR3 DNA. A D gene is named only where the DNA matches it firmly. Clone size appears in some rows only: once, few, many, or a class for an expanded clone.

d_call: TRBD2
v_call: TRBV20-1
j_call: TRBJ2-5
clone_size: .
cdr3_aa: CSASPIRPRGGGEETQYF
cdr3_nt: TGCAGTGCTAGCCCTATCAGGCCCCGTGGCGGGGGTGAAGAGACCCAGTACTTC

d_call: TRBD1
v_call: TRBV9
j_call: TRBJ1-2
clone_size: .
cdr3_aa: CASSVGTESNYGYTF
cdr3_nt: TGTGCCAGCAGCGTGGGGACAGAATCTAACTATGGCTACACCTTC

d_call: .
v_call: TRBV12-3/TRBV12-4
j_call: TRBJ2-3
clone_size: .
cdr3_aa: CASSLMGYTQYF
cdr3_nt: TGTGCCAGCAGCCTGATGGGGTATACGCAGTATTTT

d_call: TRBD2
v_call: TRBV6-5
j_call: TRBJ2-1
clone_size: .
cdr3_aa: CASSYRREYNEQFF
cdr3_nt: TGTGCCAGCAGTTACCGGCGGGAGTACAATGAGCAGTTCTTC

d_call: TRBD1
v_call: TRBV27
j_call: TRBJ1-2
clone_size: .
cdr3_aa: CASSPTPGQGYGYTF
cdr3_nt: TGTGCCAGCAGTCCGACCCCGGGACAGGGGTATGGCTACACCTTC

d_call: .
v_call: TRBV11-1
j_call: TRBJ2-2
clone_size: .
cdr3_aa: CASSSWGTRADTGELFF
cdr3_nt: TGTGCCAGCAGCTCATGGGGGACAAGGGCGGACACCGGGGAGCTGTTTTTT

d_call: .
v_call: TRBV5-1
j_call: TRBJ2-1
clone_size: .
cdr3_aa: CASSQTMLSYNEQFF
cdr3_nt: TGCGCCAGCAGCCAGACTATGCTTTCCTACAATGAGCAGTTCTTC

d_call: .
v_call: TRBV20-1
j_call: TRBJ2-6
clone_size: .
cdr3_aa: CSARDPTSGANVLTF
cdr3_nt: TGCAGTGCTAGAGATCCGACCTCTGGGGCCAACGTCCTGACTTTC

d_call: .
v_call: TRBV20-1
j_call: TRBJ1-1
clone_size: .
cdr3_aa: CSARDRGWAEAFF
cdr3_nt: TGCAGTGCTAGAGACAGGGGATGGGCTGAAGCTTTCTTT

d_call: .
v_call: TRBV12-3/TRBV12-4
j_call: TRBJ1-2
clone_size: .
cdr3_aa: CASSLLSRVTAGGYTF
cdr3_nt: TGTGCCAGCAGTTTACTTTCCAGGGTGACGGCTGGGGGCTACACCTTC

d_call: TRBD2
v_call: TRBV28
j_call: TRBJ2-7
clone_size: .
cdr3_aa: CASSKGLAGRSEQYF
cdr3_nt: TGTGCCAGCAGTAAGGGACTAGCGGGAAGGTCCGAGCAGTACTTC

d_call: .
v_call: TRBV12-5
j_call: TRBJ2-1
clone_size: .
cdr3_aa: CASGFKTVLSSYNEQFF
cdr3_nt: TGTGCTAGTGGTTTCAAGACCGTTCTTAGCTCCTACAATGAGCAGTTCTTC

d_call: .
v_call: TRBV7-9
j_call: TRBJ2-1
clone_size: few
cdr3_aa: CARIPGAGNEQFF
cdr3_nt: TGTGCCAGGATACCGGGAGCCGGGAATGAGCAGTTCTTC

d_call: TRBD2
v_call: TRBV28
j_call: TRBJ2-3
clone_size: .
cdr3_aa: CASSLTASGRPRDTQYF
cdr3_nt: TGTGCCAGCAGTTTAACGGCTAGCGGGAGGCCCCGGGATACGCAGTATTTT

d_call: .
v_call: TRBV7-9
j_call: TRBJ1-5
clone_size: .
cdr3_aa: CASSLELGADRSNQPQHF
cdr3_nt: TGTGCCAGCAGCTTAGAGCTCGGGGCAGACAGAAGCAATCAGCCCCAGCATTTT

d_call: .
v_call: TRBV7-9
j_call: TRBJ2-6
clone_size: .
cdr3_aa: CASGLGSGANVLTF
cdr3_nt: TGTGCCTCGGGACTGGGCTCTGGGGCCAACGTCCTGACTTTC

d_call: TRBD1
v_call: TRBV7-9
j_call: TRBJ2-7
clone_size: .
cdr3_aa: CASSLPQGQAPEQYF
cdr3_nt: TGTGCCAGCAGCTTACCACAGGGGCAGGCTCCCGAGCAGTACTTC

d_call: .
v_call: TRBV20-1
j_call: TRBJ1-2
clone_size: .
cdr3_aa: CSARQGINYGYTF
cdr3_nt: TGCAGTGCTCGGCAGGGTATAAACTATGGCTACACCTTC

d_call: .
v_call: TRBV29-1
j_call: TRBJ2-3
clone_size: .
cdr3_aa: CSVDPGGTDTQYF
cdr3_nt: TGCAGCGTTGATCCGGGGGGCACAGATACGCAGTATTTT

d_call: TRBD2
v_call: TRBV20-1
j_call: TRBJ2-1
clone_size: .
cdr3_aa: CSAWGLAGLRFF
cdr3_nt: TGCAGTGCTTGGGGACTAGCGGGACTCCGGTTCTTC

d_call: .
v_call: TRBV20-1
j_call: TRBJ2-2
clone_size: .
cdr3_aa: CSAPVGGNAGELFF
cdr3_nt: TGCAGTGCTCCGGTAGGGGGGAACGCCGGGGAGCTGTTTTTT

d_call: .
v_call: TRBV7-2
j_call: TRBJ1-2
clone_size: .
cdr3_aa: CASSLGRVGGGYTF
cdr3_nt: TGTGCCAGCAGCCTCGGGAGGGTAGGGGGTGGCTACACCTTC

d_call: TRBD1
v_call: TRBV28
j_call: TRBJ2-2
clone_size: .
cdr3_aa: CASSPEQGVLSWDTGELFF
cdr3_nt: TGTGCCAGCAGTCCCGAACAGGGGGTATTATCTTGGGACACCGGGGAGCTGTTTTTT

d_call: .
v_call: TRBV11-2
j_call: TRBJ1-1
clone_size: .
cdr3_aa: CASSLYREESAFF
cdr3_nt: TGTGCCAGCAGCTTATACCGGGAAGAGAGTGCTTTCTTT

d_call: .
v_call: TRBV6-6
j_call: TRBJ2-1
clone_size: .
cdr3_aa: CASSYEGSHKGEQFF
cdr3_nt: TGTGCCAGCAGTTACGAGGGAAGCCATAAGGGGGAGCAGTTCTTC

d_call: TRBD2
v_call: TRBV29-1
j_call: TRBJ2-5
clone_size: .
cdr3_aa: CSARGTSSQTQYF
cdr3_nt: TGCAGCGCCCGCGGGACTAGTAGTCAGACCCAGTACTTC

d_call: .
v_call: TRBV27
j_call: TRBJ1-5
clone_size: .
cdr3_aa: CASSRGTQGSYQPQHF
cdr3_nt: TGTGCCAGCAGTCGGGGCACCCAGGGGAGTTACCAGCCCCAGCATTTT

d_call: .
v_call: TRBV19
j_call: TRBJ1-4
clone_size: .
cdr3_aa: CASRRGSTNEKLFF
cdr3_nt: TGTGCCAGCAGACGGGGGTCAACTAATGAAAAACTGTTTTTT

d_call: TRBD1
v_call: TRBV3-1
j_call: TRBJ2-7
clone_size: .
cdr3_aa: CASTWASGGYEQYF
cdr3_nt: TGTGCCAGCACCTGGGCCTCAGGGGGCTACGAGCAGTACTTC

d_call: .
v_call: TRBV20-1
j_call: TRBJ1-5
clone_size: .
cdr3_aa: CSAGDRSSPQHF
cdr3_nt: TGCAGTGCTGGAGACAGATCCTCGCCCCAGCATTTT

d_call: .
v_call: TRBV5-5
j_call: TRBJ1-2
clone_size: .
cdr3_aa: CASSLAHRAHGYTF
cdr3_nt: TGTGCCAGCAGCTTGGCGCACAGGGCACATGGCTACACCTTC

d_call: .
v_call: TRBV28
j_call: TRBJ2-6
clone_size: .
cdr3_aa: CASSSQVTAGANVLTF
cdr3_nt: TGTGCCAGCAGTTCTCAGGTGACGGCTGGGGCCAACGTCCTGACTTTC

d_call: .
v_call: TRBV12-3/TRBV12-4
j_call: TRBJ2-5
clone_size: .
cdr3_aa: CASSFRRQETQYF
cdr3_nt: TGTGCCAGCAGTTTTAGGCGGCAAGAGACCCAGTACTTC

d_call: .
v_call: TRBV6-5
j_call: TRBJ2-7
clone_size: .
cdr3_aa: CASSTPARGVYEQYF
cdr3_nt: TGTGCCAGCAGTACACCGGCCAGGGGCGTTTACGAGCAGTACTTC

d_call: TRBD2
v_call: TRBV28
j_call: TRBJ2-1
clone_size: .
cdr3_aa: CASSLSSGPYNEQFF
cdr3_nt: TGTGCCAGCAGTTTGTCTAGCGGCCCCTACAATGAGCAGTTCTTC

d_call: .
v_call: TRBV5-1
j_call: TRBJ2-3
clone_size: .
cdr3_aa: CASSPDWRLPSTDTQYF
cdr3_nt: TGCGCCAGCAGCCCGGACTGGAGATTACCTAGCACAGATACGCAGTATTTT

d_call: .
v_call: TRBV4-3
j_call: TRBJ1-2
clone_size: .
cdr3_aa: CASSQVYQASRGYTF
cdr3_nt: TGCGCCAGCAGCCAAGTTTACCAGGCGTCTAGGGGCTACACCTTC

d_call: .
v_call: TRBV5-1
j_call: TRBJ2-3
clone_size: .
cdr3_aa: CASSPGRRTTDTQYF
cdr3_nt: TGCGCCAGCAGCCCCGGTCGGAGAACCACAGATACGCAGTATTTT

d_call: .
v_call: TRBV7-8
j_call: TRBJ2-5
clone_size: .
cdr3_aa: CASSLEVAGFQETQYF
cdr3_nt: TGTGCCAGCAGCTTAGAGGTGGCGGGTTTCCAAGAGACCCAGTACTTC

d_call: .
v_call: TRBV7-3
j_call: TRBJ2-2
clone_size: .
cdr3_aa: CASSQNRADGSGELFF
cdr3_nt: TGTGCCAGCAGTCAAAACAGGGCCGACGGATCCGGGGAGCTGTTTTTT